The 5 T cell receptor beta chains given below trace back to one sample, sequenced in a study of T cells in Graves' hyperthyroidism and ophthalmopathy (dated by TCRdb to between 2018 and 2021). Library method: multiplex PCR. These reads were obtained on an Illumina HiSeq 2000. The TCR beta CDR3 regions were amplified from RNA transcripts. The first round of RT-PCR for the TCR CDR3 was performed with the HTBI primer set and the Qiagen OneStep RT-PCR kit. TCRdb reran the public reads through fastp at Q25 and MiXCR, keeping productive beta chains. Every CDR3 protein is listed once, alongside the most common genes and DNA of its rows. This sample comprises over 300,000 distinct CDR3 sequences, about 14% of them detected only once. Of the sample, roughly 11% is held by the ten largest clones. Sequenced sample: blood. Receptors were obtained from a woman aged 55-70 years with Graves' hyperthyroidism.

This clonotype was counted ten times or more. The J gene is TRBJ1-3, the V gene TRBV3-1; a possible D gene is TRBD1 (6 bases). The CDR3 loop spans 15 amino acids. Germline V gene lookup returns CDR1 LGHDT and CDR2 YNNKEL (reference sequence). V lost 1 base and J lost 4, with 11 bases in between. Written as DNA, the CDR3 is TGTGCCAGCAGCCAAGGTTCAGGGGCCGGAAACACCATATATTTT. It codes for CASSQGSGAGNTIYF.

The rearrangement links TRBV5-1 to TRBJ2-5, with D possibly being TRBD1 (5 bases). There are 14 residues in the CDR3. Germline values: CDR1 SGHRS, CDR2 YFSETQ. Trimming took 2 bases from V and 5 from J, leaving 13 bases between them. The DNA of the CDR3 is TGCGCCAGCAGCTTTCAGGGTTTTGTTGAGACCCAGTACTTC. Residues: CASSFQGFVETQYF.

There are many counts of this clonotype. J is TRBJ2-1 and V is TRBV3-1, with 13 bases fitting TRBD2. Germline loops: CDR1 LGHDT, CDR2 YNNKEL (reference sequence). The V and J ends lost 1 base and 9 bases, in that order; junction bases with no gene match: 9. The CDR3 consists of 17 residues. CDR3 amino acids: CASSQGGLAGVSGEQFF. CDR3 nucleotide sequence: TGTGCCAGCAGCCAAGGAGGACTAGCGGGAGTATCGGGTGAGCAGTTCTTC.

This rearrangement joins TRBV10-3 to TRBJ2-5, with 15 bases matching TRBD2. Germline CDR1 reads ENHRY; CDR2 reads SYGVKD. Trimming cost V 11 bases and J 2 bases; bases outside gene matches: 3. CDR3 size: 14 residues. The CDR3 bases are TGTGCCGCCGGACTAGCGGGGGGGCAAGAGACCCAGTACTTC. It translates to CAAGLAGGQETQYF.

This clonotype was seen repeatedly, ten times or more. The chain carries TRBV2 and TRBJ2-3, with TRBD1 as a possible D gene (5 bases). There are 15 residues in the CDR3. Germline values: CDR1 SNHLY, CDR2 FYNNEI. Trimming shortened V by 7 bases and J by 4 bases, and 18 bases separated the two germline ends. CDR3 loop: CASMAQGQGPDTQYF. CDR3 nucleotides: TGTGCCAGCATGGCCCAAGGCCAGGGTCCAGATACGCAGTATTTT.